The following is a T cell receptor beta chain sequence with its context. No antigen is known for it. No much larger clone is present one base from it, and per-base qualities are unavailable. The record originates from a study of T cell changes during pregnancy in multiple sclerosis (dated by TCRdb to the late 2010s). Regarding the study in general: In women with multiple sclerosis, the researchers looked at how the T cell repertoire shifted as pregnancy progressed.

The CDR3 starts with the cysteine, ends with the phenylalanine, and has 14 residues. Only the CDR3 portion is preserved as DNA: 42 bases, with reading frame beginning at the first base. The V end gives up 5 bases and the J end 4 bases, leaving 6 bases in the junction not matched to a gene. The germline V gene encodes CDR1 SGHTA and CDR2 FQGNSA. Receptor amplification or capture employed the immunoSEQ multiplex PCR assay. In TCRdb, the immuneACCESS table is reduced to in-frame sequences with V and J assigned. These tables do not hold every clone; where another copy was compared, an unresolved V gene accounts for under half, and the others remain unexplained. This sample is represented by some 71,000 clones; under 95% of them were singletons. The ten most abundant clones make up over 1.1% of the sample.

The V and J genes are TRBV7-2 and TRBJ2-5; 8 of the junction bases match TRBD2. Material: peripheral blood, obtained after pregnancy. This TCR came from a female donor with multiple sclerosis, enrolled in a pregnancy study. The CDR3 protein: CASSRAGVGETQYF. The sequence in DNA is TGTGCCAGCAGCCGAGCGGGAGTAGGAGAGACCCAGTACTTC.